This T cell receptor (beta chain) was identified during a study of patients and donors after allogeneic stem cell transplantation. TCRdb reprocessed the RT-PCR reads via MiXCR and lists one record per CDR3 protein. Among about 160,000 distinct CDR3 sequences listed, 30% to 45% were seen once. Trimming at V came to 5 bases and at J to 9 bases, leaving 11 bases not matched to a gene. CDR1 and CDR2 from the germline V gene are SGHTA and FQGTGA. This CDR3 comprises 15 residues. V is TRBV7-3 and J is TRBJ2-1, with 9 bases matching TRBD2. Material: blood, either unsorted or a sorted T cell fraction (not recorded which). This clonotype originated in a human donor who was either an allogeneic HSCT recipient or a stem cell or donor lymphocyte infusion donor (not recorded which). It is not recorded whose cells these are; they may come from a transplant donor. CDR3: CASSPQGTSLSEQFF. Written as DNA, the CDR3 is TGTGCCAGCAGCCCGCAAGGGACTAGCCTAAGTGAGCAGTTCTTC.